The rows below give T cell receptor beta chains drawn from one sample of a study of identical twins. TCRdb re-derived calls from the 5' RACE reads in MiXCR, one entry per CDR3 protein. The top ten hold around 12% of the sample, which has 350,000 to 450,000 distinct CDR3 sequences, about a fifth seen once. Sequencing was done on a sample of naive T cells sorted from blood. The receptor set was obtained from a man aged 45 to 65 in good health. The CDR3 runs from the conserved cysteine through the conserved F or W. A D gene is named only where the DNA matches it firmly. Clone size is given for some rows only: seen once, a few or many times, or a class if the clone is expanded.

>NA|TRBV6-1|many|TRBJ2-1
TGTGCCAGCAGGGGGGTCGAGAGCTCCTACAATGAGCAGTTCTTC
CASRGVESSYNEQFF
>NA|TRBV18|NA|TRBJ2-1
TGTGCCAGCTCACCCCTTTTTTCGGGGAATTCAGAGAATGAGCAGTTCTTC
CASSPLFSGNSENEQFF
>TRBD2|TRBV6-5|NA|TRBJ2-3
TGTGCCAGCAGCCTAAACCGACTAGCAGCTAGCACAGATACGCAGTATTTT
CASSLNRLAASTDTQYF
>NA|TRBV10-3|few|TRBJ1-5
TGTGCCATCAGTCCCGGACAGTACAATCAGCCCCAGCATTTT
CAISPGQYNQPQHF
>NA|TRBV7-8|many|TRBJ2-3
TGTGCCAGCAGTCGTGGGGCGGATACGCAGTATTTT
CASSRGADTQYF
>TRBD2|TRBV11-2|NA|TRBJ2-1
TGTGCCAGCAGCTGGACCAGGACTAGCGGGAACAAGCAGTTCTTC
CASSWTRTSGNKQFF
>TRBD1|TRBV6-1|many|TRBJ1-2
TGTGCCAGCAGGACAGGGAAGGGAGATGGCTACACCTTC
CASRTGKGDGYTF
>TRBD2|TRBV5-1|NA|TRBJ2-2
TGCGCCAGCAGCTTGTCTAGCGGGAGATCCGGGGAGCTGTTTTTT
CASSLSSGRSGELFF
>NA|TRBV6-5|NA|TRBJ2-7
TGTGCCAGCAGGAAGAGTTCCTACGAGCAGTACTTC
CASRKSSYEQYF
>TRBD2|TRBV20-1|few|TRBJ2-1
TGCAGTGCGCAGACTAGCGGGGGGGCATATGAGCAGTTCTTC
CSAQTSGGAYEQFF
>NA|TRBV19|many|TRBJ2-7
TGTGCCAGTAGACCCACCAGCGGTGGGTACTACGAGCAGTACTTC
CASRPTSGGYYEQYF
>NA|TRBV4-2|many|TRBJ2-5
TGTGCCAGCAGCATCGGAGGGGCGGAAGAGACCCAGTACTTC
CASSIGGAEETQYF
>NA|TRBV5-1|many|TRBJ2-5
TGCGCCAGCAGCTTCCGGACAGTCAAAGAGACCCAGTACTTC
CASSFRTVKETQYF
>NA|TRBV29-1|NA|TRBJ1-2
TGCAGCGTTGAAGATCAAGGCCGCGCTAACTATGGCTACACCTTC
CSVEDQGRANYGYTF
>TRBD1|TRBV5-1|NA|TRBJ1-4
TGCGCCAGCAGCTTGGCGCCCTACAGGGGGCTAGTGGATGAAAAACTGTTTTTT
CASSLAPYRGLVDEKLFF
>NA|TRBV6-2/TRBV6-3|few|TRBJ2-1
TGTGCCAGCAGTTACACAAGGAACAATGAGCAGTTCTTC
CASSYTRNNEQFF
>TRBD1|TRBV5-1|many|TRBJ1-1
TGCGCCAGCAGCTTGGGGGACAGGGGGCCCCTGAACACTGAAGCTTTCTTT
CASSLGDRGPLNTEAFF
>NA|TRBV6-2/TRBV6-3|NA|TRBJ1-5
TGTGCCAGTAAACGCGGGGGGAGGCAGCCCCAGCATTTT
CASKRGGRQPQHF
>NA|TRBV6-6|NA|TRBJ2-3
TGTGCCAGCAGTCGAGCGTATATGGGGCAGTATTTT
CASSRAYMGQYF
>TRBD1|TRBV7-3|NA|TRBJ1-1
TGTGCCAGCAGCCCCGGGACAGGGGGTGAAGCTTTCTTT
CASSPGTGGEAFF
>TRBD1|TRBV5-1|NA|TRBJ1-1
TGCGCCAGCAGCACGGGACAGGGTAGGACTGAAGCTTTCTTT
CASSTGQGRTEAFF
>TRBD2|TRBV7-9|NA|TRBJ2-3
TGTGCCAGCAGTTCGACGGCGGGACTAGCGGGCACAGATACGCAGTATTTT
CASSSTAGLAGTDTQYF
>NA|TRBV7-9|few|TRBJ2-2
TGTGCCAGCAGCTTAGTCGGTCCCGGGGAGCTGTTTTTT
CASSLVGPGELFF